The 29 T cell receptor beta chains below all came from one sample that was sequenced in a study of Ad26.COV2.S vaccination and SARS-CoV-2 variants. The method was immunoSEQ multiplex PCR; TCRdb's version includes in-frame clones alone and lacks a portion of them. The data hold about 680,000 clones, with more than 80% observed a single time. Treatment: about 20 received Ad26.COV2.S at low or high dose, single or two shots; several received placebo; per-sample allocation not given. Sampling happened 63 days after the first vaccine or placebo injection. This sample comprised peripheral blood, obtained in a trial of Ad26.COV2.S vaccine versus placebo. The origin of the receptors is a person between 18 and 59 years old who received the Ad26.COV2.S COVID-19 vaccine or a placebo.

The CDR3: CASSLGEGRRNTEAFF. CDR3 sequence (DNA): TGTGCCAGCTCACTAGGGGAGGGACGCAGGAACACTGAAGCTTTCTTT. The chain couples TRBV18 to TRBJ1-1; D possibly corresponds to TRBD1 (5 bases). The germline CDR1 and CDR2 sequences are KGHSH and LQKENI. The V and J ends lost 4 bases and 1 base respectively, with 16 bases between them. The CDR3 has 16 residues. Using reference TRBV18 and TRBJ1-1 for the parts outside the CDR3, the full variable domain is NAGVMQNPRHLVRRRGQEARLRCSPMKGHSHVYWYRQLPEEGLKFMVYLQKENIIDESGMPKERFSAEFPKEGPSILRIQQVVRGDSAAYFCASSLGEGRRNTEAFFGQGTRLTVV.

The CDR3 DNA reads TGTGCCACCAGTGATTCCCTTCGGGGGGTCAGCTATGGCTACACCTTC. Translation gives CATSDSLRGVSYGYTF. The chain joins TRBV24-1 to TRBJ1-2, with D possibly matching TRBD1 (5 bases). Trimming shortened V by 2 bases and J by 4 bases, and 16 bases separated the two germline ends. CDR3 length: 16 amino acids. Germline CDR1 and CDR2: KGHDR and SFDVKD.

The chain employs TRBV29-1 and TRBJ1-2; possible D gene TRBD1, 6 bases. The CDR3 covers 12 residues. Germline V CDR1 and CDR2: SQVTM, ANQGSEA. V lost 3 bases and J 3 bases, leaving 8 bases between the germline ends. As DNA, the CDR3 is TGCAGCGTTGAGGGGGCTGACTATGGCTACACCTTC. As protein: CSVEGADYGYTF.

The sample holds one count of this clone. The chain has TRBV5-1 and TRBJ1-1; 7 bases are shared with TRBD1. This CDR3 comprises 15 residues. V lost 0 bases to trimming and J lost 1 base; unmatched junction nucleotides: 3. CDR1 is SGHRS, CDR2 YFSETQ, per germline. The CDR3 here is CASSLVWTGNTEAFF. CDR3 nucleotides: TGCGCCAGCAGCTTGGTTTGGACAGGGAACACTGAAGCTTTCTTT.

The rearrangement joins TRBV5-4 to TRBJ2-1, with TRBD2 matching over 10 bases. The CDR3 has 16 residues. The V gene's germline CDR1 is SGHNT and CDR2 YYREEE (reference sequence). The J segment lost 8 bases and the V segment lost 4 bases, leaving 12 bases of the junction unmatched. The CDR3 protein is CASSAAELAGLDEQFF. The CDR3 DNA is TGTGCCAGCAGCGCCGCCGAACTAGCGGGGTTGGATGAGCAGTTCTTC.

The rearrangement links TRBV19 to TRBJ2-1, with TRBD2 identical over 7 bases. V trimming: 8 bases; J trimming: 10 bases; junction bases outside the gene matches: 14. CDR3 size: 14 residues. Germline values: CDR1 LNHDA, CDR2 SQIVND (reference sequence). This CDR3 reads CASASLGTNREQFF. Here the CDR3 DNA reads TGTGCCAGTGCCTCCCTCGGGACTAACCGGGAGCAGTTCTTC.

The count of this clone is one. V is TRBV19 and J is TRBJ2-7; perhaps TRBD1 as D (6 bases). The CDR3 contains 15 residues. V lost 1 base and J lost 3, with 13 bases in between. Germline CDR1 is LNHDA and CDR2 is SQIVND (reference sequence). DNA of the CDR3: TGTGCCAGTAGTATAGCCACGGGACACTTCTACGAGCAGTACTTC. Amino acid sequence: CASSIATGHFYEQYF.

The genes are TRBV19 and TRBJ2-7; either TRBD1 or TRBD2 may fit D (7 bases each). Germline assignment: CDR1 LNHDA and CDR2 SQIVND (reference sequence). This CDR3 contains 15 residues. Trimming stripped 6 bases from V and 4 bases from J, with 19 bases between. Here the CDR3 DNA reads TGTGCCAGTAGGGCCCGCAGCGGGACAGAATACGAGCAGTACTTC. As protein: CASRARSGTEYEQYF.

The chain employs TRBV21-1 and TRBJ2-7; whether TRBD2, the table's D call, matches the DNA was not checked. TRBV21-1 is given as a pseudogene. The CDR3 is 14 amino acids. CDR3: CASNRLAGGYEQYF. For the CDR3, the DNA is TGTGCCAGCAACAGACTAGCGGGAGGATACGAGCAGTACTTC.

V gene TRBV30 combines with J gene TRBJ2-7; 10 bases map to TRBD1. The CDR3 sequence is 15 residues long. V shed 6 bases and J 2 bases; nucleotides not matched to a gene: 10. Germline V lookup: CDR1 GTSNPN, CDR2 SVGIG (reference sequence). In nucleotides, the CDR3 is TGTGCCTGTTCAGCCAGGGACAGGGGCGCCTACGAGCAGTACTTC. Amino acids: CACSARDRGAYEQYF.

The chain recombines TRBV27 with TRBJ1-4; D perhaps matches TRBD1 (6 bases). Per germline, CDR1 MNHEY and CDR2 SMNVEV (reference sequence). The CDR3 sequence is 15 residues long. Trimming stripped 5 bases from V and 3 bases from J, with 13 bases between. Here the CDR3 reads CASSHNRVPNEKLFF. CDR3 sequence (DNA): TGTGCCAGCAGTCACAACAGGGTTCCTAATGAAAAACTGTTTTTT.

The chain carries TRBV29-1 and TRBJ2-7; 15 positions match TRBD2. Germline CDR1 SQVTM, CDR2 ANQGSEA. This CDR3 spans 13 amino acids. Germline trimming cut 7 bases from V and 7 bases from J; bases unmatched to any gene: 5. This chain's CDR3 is CSARTSGGAEQYF. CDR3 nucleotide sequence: TGCAGCGCCCGGACTAGCGGGGGGGCGGAGCAGTACTTC.

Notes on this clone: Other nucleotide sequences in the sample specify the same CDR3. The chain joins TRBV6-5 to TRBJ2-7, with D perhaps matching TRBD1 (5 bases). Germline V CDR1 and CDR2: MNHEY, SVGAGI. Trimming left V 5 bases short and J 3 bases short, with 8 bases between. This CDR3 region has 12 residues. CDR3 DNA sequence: TGTGCCAGCAGTCCCCAGGGCTACGAGCAGTACTTC. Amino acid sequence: CASSPQGYEQYF.

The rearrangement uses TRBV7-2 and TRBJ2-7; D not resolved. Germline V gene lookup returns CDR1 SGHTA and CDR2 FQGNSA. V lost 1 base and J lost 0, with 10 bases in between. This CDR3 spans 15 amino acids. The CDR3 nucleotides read TGTGCCAGCAGCTTAGTTCACGTAGCCTCCTACGAGCAGTACTTC. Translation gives CASSLVHVASYEQYF.

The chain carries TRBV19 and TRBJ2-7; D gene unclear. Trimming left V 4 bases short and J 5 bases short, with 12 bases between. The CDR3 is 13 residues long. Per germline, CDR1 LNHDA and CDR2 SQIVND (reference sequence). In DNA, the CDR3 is TGTGCCAGTAGTACAACCGGAAGGAACGAGCAGTACTTC. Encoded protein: CASSTTGRNEQYF.

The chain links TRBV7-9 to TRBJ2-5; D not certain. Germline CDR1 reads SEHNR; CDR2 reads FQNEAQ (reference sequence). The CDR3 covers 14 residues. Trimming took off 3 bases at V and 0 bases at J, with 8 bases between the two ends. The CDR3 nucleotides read TGTGCCAGCAGCTTCGGGTCCTACCAAGAGACCCAGTACTTC. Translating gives CASSFGSYQETQYF.

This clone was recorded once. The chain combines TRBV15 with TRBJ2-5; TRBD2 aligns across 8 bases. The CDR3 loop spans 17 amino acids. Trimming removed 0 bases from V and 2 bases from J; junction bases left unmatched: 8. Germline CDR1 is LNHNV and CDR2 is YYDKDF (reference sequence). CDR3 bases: TGTGCCACCAGCAGAGAGATTCTGACTAGCGCACAAGAGACCCAGTACTTC. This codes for CATSREILTSAQETQYF.

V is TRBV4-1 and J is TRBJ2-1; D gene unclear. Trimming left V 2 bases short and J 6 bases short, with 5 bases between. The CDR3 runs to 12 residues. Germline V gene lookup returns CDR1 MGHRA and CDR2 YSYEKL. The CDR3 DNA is TGCGCCAGCAGCCAATCCGGCAATGAGCAGTTCTTC. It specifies CASSQSGNEQFF.

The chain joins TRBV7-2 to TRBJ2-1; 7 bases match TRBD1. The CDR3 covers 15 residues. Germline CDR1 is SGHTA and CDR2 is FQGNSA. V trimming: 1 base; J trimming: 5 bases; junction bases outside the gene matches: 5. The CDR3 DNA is TGTGCCAGCAGCTTAGAGGGCAGGGGGAACAATGAGCAGTTCTTC. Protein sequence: CASSLEGRGNNEQFF.

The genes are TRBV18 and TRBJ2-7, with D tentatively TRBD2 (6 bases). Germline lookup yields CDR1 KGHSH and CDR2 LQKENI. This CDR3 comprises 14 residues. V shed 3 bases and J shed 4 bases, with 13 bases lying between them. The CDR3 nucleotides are TGTGCCAGCTCACCGAGACGGGAGACTTACGAGCAGTACTTC. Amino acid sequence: CASSPRRETYEQYF.

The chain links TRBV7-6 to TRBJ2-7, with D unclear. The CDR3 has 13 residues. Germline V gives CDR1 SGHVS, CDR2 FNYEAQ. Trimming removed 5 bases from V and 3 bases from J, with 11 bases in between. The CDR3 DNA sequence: TGTGCCAGCAGCCTATTGTCCGGCTACGAGCAGTACTTC. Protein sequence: CASSLLSGYEQYF. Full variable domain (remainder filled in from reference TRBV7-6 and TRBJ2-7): GAGVSQSPRYKVTKRGQDVALRCDPISGHVSLYWYRQALGQGPEFLTYFNYEAQQDKSGLPNDRFSAERPEGSISTLTIQRTEQRDSAMYRCASSLLSGYEQYFGPGTRLTVT.

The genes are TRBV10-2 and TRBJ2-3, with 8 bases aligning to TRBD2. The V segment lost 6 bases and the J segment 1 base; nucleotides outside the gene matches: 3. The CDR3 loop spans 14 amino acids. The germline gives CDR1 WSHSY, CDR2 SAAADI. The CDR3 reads CASSLTSGTDTQYF. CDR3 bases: TGCGCCAGCAGCCTGACTAGCGGCACAGATACGCAGTATTTT.

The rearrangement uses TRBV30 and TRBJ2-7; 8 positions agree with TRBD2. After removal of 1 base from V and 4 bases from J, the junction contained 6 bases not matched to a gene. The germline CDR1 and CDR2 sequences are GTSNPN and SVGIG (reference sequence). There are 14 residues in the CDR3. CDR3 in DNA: TGTGCCTGGAGTGGTAGCGGGATAGGTTACGAGCAGTACTTC. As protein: CAWSGSGIGYEQYF.

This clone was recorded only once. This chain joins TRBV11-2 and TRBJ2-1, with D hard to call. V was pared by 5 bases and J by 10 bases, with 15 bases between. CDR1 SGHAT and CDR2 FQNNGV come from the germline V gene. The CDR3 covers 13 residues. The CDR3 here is CASSLQDGREQFF. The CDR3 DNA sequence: TGTGCCAGCAGCCTCCAGGACGGGCGGGAGCAGTTCTTC.

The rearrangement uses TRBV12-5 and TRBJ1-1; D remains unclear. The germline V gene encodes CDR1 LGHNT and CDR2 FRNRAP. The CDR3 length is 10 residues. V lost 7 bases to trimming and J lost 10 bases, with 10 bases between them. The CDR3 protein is CASVYPGAFF. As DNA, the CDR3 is TGTGCTAGTGTTTACCCTGGAGCTTTCTTT.

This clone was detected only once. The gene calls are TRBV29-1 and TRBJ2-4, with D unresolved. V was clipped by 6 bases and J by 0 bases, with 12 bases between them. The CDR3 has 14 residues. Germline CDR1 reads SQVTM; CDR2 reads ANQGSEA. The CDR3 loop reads CSVRTRLAKNIQYF. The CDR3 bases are TGCAGCGTGAGGACCCGGTTAGCCAAAAACATTCAGTACTTC. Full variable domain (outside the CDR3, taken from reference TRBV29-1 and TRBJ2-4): SAVISQKPSRDICQRGTSLTIQCQVDSQVTMMFWYRQQPGQSLTLIATANQGSEATYESGFVIDKFPISRPNLTFSTLTVSNMSPEDSSIYLCSVRTRLAKNIQYFGAGTRLSVL.

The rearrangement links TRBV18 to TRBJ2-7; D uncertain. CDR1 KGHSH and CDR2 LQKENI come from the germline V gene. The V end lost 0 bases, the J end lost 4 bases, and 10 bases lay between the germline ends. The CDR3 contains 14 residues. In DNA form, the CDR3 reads TGTGCCAGCTCACCACCATTAATGGGTTACGAGCAGTACTTC. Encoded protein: CASSPPLMGYEQYF. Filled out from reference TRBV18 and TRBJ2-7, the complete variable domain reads NAGVMQNPRHLVRRRGQEARLRCSPMKGHSHVYWYRQLPEEGLKFMVYLQKENIIDESGMPKERFSAEFPKEGPSILRIQQVVRGDSAAYFCASSPPLMGYEQYFGPGTRLTVT.

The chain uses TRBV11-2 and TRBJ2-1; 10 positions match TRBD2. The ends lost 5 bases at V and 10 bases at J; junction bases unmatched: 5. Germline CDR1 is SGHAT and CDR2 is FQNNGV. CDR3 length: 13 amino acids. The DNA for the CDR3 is TGTGCCAGCAGCCTTGCTAGCGGGAGAGAGCAGTTCTTC. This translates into CASSLASGREQFF. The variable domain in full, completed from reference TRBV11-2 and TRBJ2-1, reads EAGVAQSPRYKIIEKRQSVAFWCNPISGHATLYWYQQILGQGPKLLIQFQNNGVVDDSQLPKDRFSAERLKGVDSTLKIQPAKLEDSAVYLCASSLASGREQFFGPGTRLTVL.

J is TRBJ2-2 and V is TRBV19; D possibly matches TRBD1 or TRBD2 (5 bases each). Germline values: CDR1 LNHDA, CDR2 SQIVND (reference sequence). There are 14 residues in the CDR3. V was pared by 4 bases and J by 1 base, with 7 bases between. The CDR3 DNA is TGTGCCAGTAGTAATGGGGGGAACACCGGGGAGCTGTTTTTT. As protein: CASSNGGNTGELFF.